One T cell receptor (beta chain) is described in this entry. What it binds is unknown. This entry belongs to a study of siplizumab effects on memory and regulatory T cells. The CDR3 runs 13 residues. Germline loops: CDR1 LNHDA, CDR2 SQIVND (reference sequence). The V end lost 3 bases, the J end lost 3 bases, and 8 bases lay between the germline ends. Libraries were prepared by immunoSEQ multiplex PCR; TCRdb keeps only in-frame clonotypes and omits some of them. The profile covers roughly 93,000 clones, with about 95% appearing a single time and approximately 1.5% taken by the ten largest. Points from the study as a whole: The study did not confirm that proliferating Tregs from siplizumab cultures were suppressive. Major contributors to the alloresponse seemed to be naive T cells, which also appeared more diverse than memory cells.

The chain couples TRBV19 to TRBJ1-2; possibly TRBD1 for D (6 bases). The TCR sequence derives from a human donor in good health. Input material: non-Treg CD4+ T cells sorted from blood. CDR3 DNA: TGTGCCAGTAGTATTTCAGGGGACTATGGCTACACCTTC. Its translation: CASSISGDYGYTF.